These T cell receptor beta chains were read from a single sample in a study of cytomegalovirus exposure and HLA in healthy donors. The protocol was immunoSEQ multiplex PCR, while the TCRdb copy is restricted to in-frame clones and leaves out a portion. This sample has 65,000 to 75,000 clones, with approximately 70% found just once. The sequenced sample consisted of PBMCs. The receptors were sampled from a man between 40 and 49 years old in good health and CMV-seropositive. CDR3s include the opening cysteine and the closing phenylalanine or tryptophan. A D gene is named only where the DNA matches it firmly. Clone size appears in some rows only: once, few, many, or a class for an expanded clone.

v_gene: TRBV11-2; abundance: NA; j_gene: TRBJ2-1; d_gene: TRBD2; CDR3aa: CASSLLPGLAGSNEQFF; CDR3nt: TGTGCCAGCAGCCTACTCCCAGGACTAGCGGGAAGCAATGAGCAGTTCTTC
v_gene: TRBV7-9; abundance: NA; j_gene: TRBJ2-1; d_gene: NA; CDR3aa: CASSLVGSSYNEQFF; CDR3nt: TGTGCCAGCAGCTTAGTTGGGAGCTCCTACAATGAGCAGTTCTTC
v_gene: TRBV10-3; abundance: NA; j_gene: TRBJ2-1; d_gene: NA; CDR3aa: CAIRGAVEQFF; CDR3nt: TGTGCCATCAGGGGGGCGGTAGAGCAGTTCTTC
v_gene: TRBV13; abundance: NA; j_gene: TRBJ1-1; d_gene: NA; CDR3aa: CASSLTLWSSNTEAFF; CDR3nt: TGTGCCAGCAGCCTAACTCTCTGGTCTTCGAACACTGAAGCTTTCTTT
v_gene: TRBV19; abundance: NA; j_gene: TRBJ2-3; d_gene: NA; CDR3aa: CASTESLVRTDTQYF; CDR3nt: TGTGCCAGTACTGAGTCGTTAGTGAGGACAGATACGCAGTATTTT
v_gene: TRBV5-4; abundance: few; j_gene: TRBJ1-1; d_gene: TRBD1; CDR3aa: CASSLTGTGGAEAFF; CDR3nt: TGTGCCAGCAGCTTGACCGGGACAGGGGGTGCTGAAGCTTTCTTT
v_gene: TRBV11-3; abundance: NA; j_gene: TRBJ2-7; d_gene: NA; CDR3aa: CARRVTYEQYF; CDR3nt: TGTGCCCGGAGGGTAACCTACGAGCAGTACTTC
v_gene: TRBV7-2; abundance: once; j_gene: TRBJ1-1; d_gene: NA; CDR3aa: CASSLRQGPTEAFF; CDR3nt: TGTGCCAGCAGCTTACGCCAGGGCCCCACTGAAGCTTTCTTT
v_gene: TRBV9; abundance: NA; j_gene: TRBJ1-3; d_gene: NA; CDR3aa: CASSPFGELPGNTIYF; CDR3nt: TGTGCCAGCAGCCCTTTTGGGGAGCTCCCTGGAAACACCATATATTTT
v_gene: TRBV5-8; abundance: NA; j_gene: TRBJ2-1; d_gene: NA; CDR3aa: CASSLDRLNEQFF; CDR3nt: TGTGCCAGCAGCTTGGACAGGCTAAATGAGCAGTTCTTC
v_gene: TRBV18; abundance: NA; j_gene: TRBJ1-2; d_gene: TRBD1; CDR3aa: CASSSDRADGYTF; CDR3nt: TGTGCCAGCTCATCCGACAGGGCTGATGGCTACACCTTC
v_gene: TRBV5-6; abundance: NA; j_gene: TRBJ2-1; d_gene: NA; CDR3aa: CASSSNYIRVLSSYNEQFF; CDR3nt: TGTGCCAGCAGCTCAAATTATATACGGGTACTCAGCTCCTACAATGAGCAGTTCTTC
v_gene: TRBV19; abundance: NA; j_gene: TRBJ2-7; d_gene: TRBD1; CDR3aa: CASSRTGGVQYEQYF; CDR3nt: TGTGCCAGTAGTAGAACAGGGGGAGTCCAGTACGAGCAGTACTTC
v_gene: TRBV5-4; abundance: NA; j_gene: TRBJ1-3; d_gene: NA; CDR3aa: CASSVQGTTGNTIYF; CDR3nt: TGTGCCAGCAGCGTCCAGGGCACCACTGGAAACACCATATATTTT
v_gene: TRBV14; abundance: NA; j_gene: TRBJ2-1; d_gene: NA; CDR3aa: CASSQESSYNEQFF; CDR3nt: TGTGCCAGCAGCCAAGAAAGTAGCTACAATGAGCAGTTCTTC
v_gene: TRBV5-1; abundance: NA; j_gene: TRBJ2-3; d_gene: TRBD2; CDR3aa: CASSLSGASTDTQYF; CDR3nt: TGCGCCAGCAGCTTAAGCGGGGCTAGCACAGATACGCAGTATTTT
v_gene: TRBV7-2; abundance: NA; j_gene: TRBJ2-7; d_gene: TRBD1; CDR3aa: CASSLATGGSAYEQYF; CDR3nt: TGTGCCAGCAGCTTGGCAACAGGGGGCTCAGCCTACGAGCAGTACTTC